This T cell receptor (beta chain) was sequenced in a study of vaccination and CD4 T cells after COVID-19 (dated by TCRdb to between 2022 and 2023). As for the study more broadly: SARS-CoV-2 positivity had been established in the convalescent patients by nasal swab PCR, and mild disease was recorded in several of these patients and severe disease in one. In the convalescent cohort there were six males and four females, among whom were two Hispanic individuals, seven Caucasians, two Asians and one multiracial person. Participants got two doses of the Pfizer-BioNTech BNT162b2 vaccine (n=8) or two doses of the Moderna mRNA-1273 vaccine (n=2). Post-COVID blood samples from convalescent patients were collected a median of roughly 100 days after diagnosis, with a range of about 35 to 161 days. The time from the second vaccine dose to post-vaccine blood sampling had a median of roughly 77 days and ranged from 14 to 241 days. Overlapping spike peptide pools from SARS-CoV-2 and from the common cold coronaviruses HCoV-NL63, HCoV-OC43 and HCoV-229E were used as culture stimuli. In control cultures, a CEFX viral epitope pool was used as positive control, an HIV-1 Nef peptide pool was used as negative control, or no peptide was added. In around 10 COVID-19 convalescent patients and a few infection-naive healthy vaccine recipients, researchers compared the spike-specific CD4+ TCR repertoire from before mRNA vaccination with the repertoire from after.

The library was obtained by PCR. TCR sequencing of DNA from cultured CD4+ T cells used the Oncomine TCR Beta short-read assay at the Johns Hopkins FTIC core. Genomic DNA was extracted from the cultured CD4+ T cells with the QIAamp micro DNA kit. The Oncomine TCR Beta libraries from cultured CD4+ T cells were pooled using unique dual indexes and then sequenced on an Illumina iSeq 100. For the original study's pipeline: Non-productive sequences were removed, and CDR3s that did not start with C, did not end with F or W, or were shorter than 7 amino acids were discarded. The MANAFEST web application identified antigen-specific clonotypes by comparing peptide-stimulated wells against reference wells and other culture wells. To be called positive, a clone needed an FDR below 0.05, an odds ratio above 5, and a productive frequency above 0.1% in at least two of three replicate wells. Clonotypes that were significantly expanded in both SARS-CoV-2 spike wells and at least one common cold coronavirus spike condition were defined as cross-reactive. CDR3 homology was assessed with Levenshtein distances (stringdist) and unrooted phylogenetic trees (ape) in R version 3.6.1. TCRdb reworked the public reads: Q25 trimming with fastp, MiXCR clone assembly, productive beta chains retained. Each CDR3 protein appears once, grouped with its most common genes and DNA. None of the V and J calls come from the authors' own analysis; TCRdb made them. Counted in this sample were about 20,000 distinct CDR3 sequences; around 46% of them appeared once. The ten biggest clones cover roughly 4% of the sample.

Per the publication, the treatment or condition label means: roughly nine-day PBMC culture with coronavirus spike peptide pools or control peptides (ViraFEST assay). The ViraFEST assay, used in the study, expanded antigen-specific T cells with peptide pools and then identified the expanded clonotypes through TCR sequencing. The convalescent patients' positive SARS-CoV-2 PCR tests fell between March and December 2020, which was before the Alpha, Beta and Delta variants emerged in the United States. Each well held 2.2 million or so PBMCs cultured with around 10 ug/ml peptide pools in IMDM containing 5% human AB serum and 8 to 10 IU/ml IL-2. Half of the culture medium was replaced with fresh IL-2-containing medium on days 3 and 7. Once the cells had been in culture for approximately 10 days, the EasySep CD4+ T cell isolation kit was used to isolate CD4+ T cells by negative selection. PBMCs were separated from whole blood using Ficoll-Paque Plus gradient centrifugation and then either used fresh or cryopreserved at -140C. Each culture condition was generally run in triplicate wells.

Broad study findings and their caveats: An increase in the median number of SARS-CoV-2-reactive clonotypes from 21 after infection to some 38 after vaccination was observed, but the change was not found to be significant. Nearly all vaccine-specific clones in convalescent patients (304 of 307) were mono-reactive for SARS-CoV-2 spike rather than cross-reactive with common cold coronaviruses. In convalescent patients, a median approximately 83% of post-vaccine SARS-CoV-2-reactive clones were detected only after vaccination, and vaccine-specific priming was suggested by this finding. Only a relatively small number of convalescent patients were included in the study, and early timepoints following natural infection were not analyzed.

Comment on this clonotype: Its antigen target is currently unknown. Within one base of it there is no much larger clone, and no base qualities were kept.

From its cysteine to its phenylalanine, the CDR3 spans 15 amino acids. Solely the CDR3 DNA is kept, with 45 bases framed from the first base. Compared with germline, V lacks 3 bases and J lacks 6 bases; bases without a gene match: 4. CDR1 and CDR2, looked up from the germline V gene, are SGHVS and FQNEAQ. Material: CD4+ T cells from blood, cultured in vitro, obtained before SARS-CoV-2 vaccination. The sequence links TRBV7-8 to TRBJ2-1; the central 11 bases match TRBD2. This clonotype originated in a human donor who had recovered from COVID-19. The CDR3 has the sequence CASSFRTSGPNEQFF. The DNA sequence reads TGTGCCAGCAGCTTTCGGACTAGCGGGCCCAATGAGCAGTTCTTC.